This record concerns one T cell receptor (beta chain) sequence. This sample stems from a study of blood T cell repertoires in COVID-19. Study-level background: Both acute and convalescent COVID-19 samples were obtained from the United States, Italy and Spain.

Trimming cost V 6 bases and J 3 bases; bases outside gene matches: 7. The CDR3 extends over 14 amino acids. From germline, CDR1 is MNHEY and CDR2 SVGAGI. Some clones are missing from TCRdb's copy, which holds only in-frame ones; the method was immunoSEQ multiplex PCR. Here the sample spans around 220,000 clones, around 85% being singletons. The gene calls are TRBV6-5 and TRBJ2-7; 8 bases are a match to TRBD1. The receptor comes from a woman between 35 and 50 years old with active or convalescent COVID-19. The sequencing input was peripheral blood. The CDR3 sequence is CASRADRGSYEQYV. CDR3 coding DNA: TGTGCCAGCAGGGCAGACAGGGGTAGCTACGAGCAGTACGTC.